This paragraph reports one T cell receptor beta chain. The antigen is undetermined. This CDR3 comprises 18 residues. Germline V gene lookup returns CDR1 LGHNA and CDR2 YNFKEQ. After removal of 0 bases from V and 4 bases from J, the junction contained 11 bases not matched to a gene. TCRdb's table, derived via immunoSEQ multiplex PCR, lists solely in-frame clones and lacks some. The data show tens of thousands of clones, around 89% seen once. The sample is drawn from a study of chemoradiotherapy in HPV16-positive cancers. Across the study: Candidate HPV-specific T-cell clones and common TCR motifs came from functional assays in two HPV16-positive patients.

Whole-study findings and limits: Candidate HPV-specific clones and E7-related TCR motifs grew in tumor during treatment. For HPV16-positive patients, expanding HPV-responsive T cells associated with longer recurrence-free survival.

The TCR sequence derives from a human donor with HPV-associated anogenital cancer. The rearrangement links TRBV4-2 to TRBJ1-2; 10 bases align to TRBD1. The starting material was blood, obtained from a patient who underwent chemoradiotherapy. The CDR3 nucleotides are TGTGCCAGCAGCCAAGATCGGGTTGTAGGACAGGGGGGCTATGGCTACACCTTC. Protein: CASSQDRVVGQGGYGYTF.